The 19 T cell receptor beta chains given below trace back to one sample, sequenced in a study of TIL therapy for anti-PD-1-resistant metastatic lung cancer. The libraries were made with immunoSEQ v3. The assay was immunoSEQ multiplex PCR, and TCRdb's table has in-frame clones only and misses some. This sample has more than 20,000 clones; 60% to 85% occur once, and the top ten carry under 7.5%. The time point: pre-treatment sample, taken before nivolumab and TIL therapy. This sample comprised blood, obtained at baseline. The receptors stem from a person between 25 and 79 years old with non-small cell lung cancer.

The chain carries TRBV19 and TRBJ1-5, with D maybe TRBD1 (5 bases). The germline CDR1 and CDR2 sequences are LNHDA and SQIVND (reference sequence). The V gene lost 5 bases and the J gene lost 7 bases, with 12 bases spanning the gap. The CDR3 has 13 residues. This chain's CDR3 is CASSSQGGQPQHF. In DNA, the CDR3 is TGTGCCAGTAGTTCGCAGGGCGGGCAGCCCCAGCATTTT.

V and J are TRBV7-3 and TRBJ1-1, with D possibly being TRBD1 (5 bases). With 2 bases removed from V and 1 base from J, the gap between germline ends came to 8 bases. Per the germline V gene, CDR1 is SGHTA and CDR2 is FQGTGA. CDR3 length: 14 amino acids. CDR3: CASSLGGWNTEAFF. The DNA of the CDR3 is TGTGCCAGCAGCTTAGGGGGGTGGAACACTGAAGCTTTCTTT.

V is TRBV6-1 and J is TRBJ2-2, with 11 bases fitting TRBD2. V lost 5 bases, J lost 6 bases, and 5 bases stayed unmatched. The V gene's germline CDR1 is MNHNS and CDR2 SASEGT. CDR3 length equals 15 residues. The CDR3, as DNA: TGTGCCAGCAGTAGTCGACTAGCGGGATCCGGGGAGCTGTTTTTT. This sequence encodes CASSSRLAGSGELFF.

In its sample, this clone was seen a few times. The chain combines TRBV5-1 with TRBJ2-2; TRBD1 matches at 10 bases. The CDR3 extends over 16 amino acids. V lost 0 bases and J lost 6; bases outside the gene matches: 5. Germline assignment: CDR1 SGHRS and CDR2 YFSETQ. CDR3 nucleotides: TGCGCCAGCAGCTTGGGGGGACAGGGGATCGCCGGGGAGCTGTTTTTT. It translates to CASSLGGQGIAGELFF.

This clone was detected only a few times. V is TRBV30 and J is TRBJ1-5; TRBD1 matches at 9 bases. The germline gives CDR1 GTSNPN, CDR2 SVGIG (reference sequence). The CDR3 has 16 residues. The trim removed 0 bases at V and 4 bases at J, leaving 7 bases unmatched. The chain's CDR3 is CAWSVQGAIGNQPQHF. For the CDR3, the DNA is TGTGCCTGGAGTGTACAGGGGGCAATTGGTAATCAGCCCCAGCATTTT.

V and J are TRBV9 and TRBJ2-2; 14 nucleotides agree with TRBD2. CDR1 is SGDLS and CDR2 is YYNGEE in the germline V gene. This CDR3 has 18 residues. V lost 4 bases, J lost 0 bases, and 5 bases stayed unmatched. The CDR3 region has the DNA TGTGCCAGCAGCCCCCGGACTAGCGGGAGGACGAACACCGGGGAGCTGTTTTTT. Translation: CASSPRTSGRTNTGELFF.

The rearrangement uses TRBV27 and TRBJ2-3; 11 bases are a match to TRBD2. The CDR3 runs 16 residues. The J segment lost 7 bases and the V segment lost 1 base, leaving 7 bases of the junction unmatched. Germline V CDR1 and CDR2: MNHEY, SMNVEV (reference sequence). The CDR3 loop is CASSLFVAGGSNTQYF. CDR3 DNA: TGTGCCAGCAGTTTATTCGTAGCGGGGGGGTCAAATACGCAGTATTTT.

The chain uses TRBV19 and TRBJ2-7; D is possibly TRBD1 or TRBD2 (6 bases each). Trimming cost V 5 bases and J 5 bases, with 16 bases left between them. The CDR3 is 14 residues long. The germline gives CDR1 LNHDA, CDR2 SQIVND (reference sequence). CDR3 loop: CASSSPGASDEQYF. CDR3 coding DNA: TGTGCCAGTAGTTCCCCGGGGGCGAGTGACGAGCAGTACTTC.

This chain connects TRBV30 to TRBJ1-6; no firm D call. V was shortened by 3 bases and J by 3 bases, with 12 bases between the two germline ends. CDR3 length equals 15 residues. CDR1 and CDR2 from the germline V gene are GTSNPN and SVGIG (reference sequence). CDR3 sequence: CAWRSGGNYNSPLHF. CDR3 sequence (DNA): TGTGCCTGGAGAAGTGGAGGGAACTATAATTCACCCCTCCACTTT.

In this sample, this clone turned up once. The gene calls are TRBV5-1 and TRBJ2-7; possibly TRBD1 for D (5 bases). CDR1 SGHRS and CDR2 YFSETQ come from the germline V gene. This CDR3 contains 13 residues. V lost 6 bases to trimming and J lost 2 bases, with 12 bases between them. The CDR3 is CASTGRLAYEQYF. The CDR3 region has the DNA TGCGCCAGCACAGGGCGGTTGGCCTACGAGCAGTACTTC.

This clone was detected only a few times. The sample contains more than one DNA sequence encoding this CDR3. The rearrangement links TRBV5-6 to TRBJ1-5, with a weak D call TRBD1 (6 bases). The germline V gene encodes CDR1 SGHDT and CDR2 YYEEEE. The CDR3 covers 19 residues. V shed 3 bases and J shed 5 bases, with 27 bases lying between them. The CDR3 DNA sequence: TGTGCCAGCAGCTCCGATCAAGGTAGGGGGGGTAGGAGCCATCAGCCCCAGCATTTT. This encodes CASSSDQGRGGRSHQPQHF.

This clone was counted between two and nine times. This chain connects TRBV28 to TRBJ1-5; D gene ambiguous. Germline assignment: CDR1 MDHEN and CDR2 SYDVKM. The CDR3 contains 14 residues. Trimming stripped 7 bases from V and 0 bases from J, with 10 bases between. The CDR3 sequence: CASIPGLSNQPQHF. In DNA form, the CDR3 reads TGTGCCAGCATCCCGGGCCTTAGCAATCAGCCCCAGCATTTT.

This rearrangement joins TRBV18 to TRBJ2-2; D is perhaps TRBD2 (6 bases). V lost 3 bases to trimming and J lost 5 bases, with 10 bases between them. The germline V gene has CDR1 KGHSH and CDR2 LQKENI. This CDR3 is 14 amino acids long. The CDR3 protein is CASSPGLKTGELFF. CDR3 nucleotide sequence: TGTGCCAGCTCACCGGGACTCAAGACCGGGGAGCTGTTTTTT.

The chain is built from TRBV4-2 and TRBJ2-2; D may be TRBD2 (5 bases). The CDR3 is made up of 17 amino acids. The V end was cut by 0 bases, the J end by 6 bases, with 17 bases between. CDR1 and CDR2 from the germline V gene are LGHNA and YNFKEQ. For the CDR3, the DNA is TGTGCCAGCAGCCAAGAGGGCGTCGTTAACGGGGCCGGGGAGCTGTTTTTT. This codes for CASSQEGVVNGAGELFF.

The CDR3 reads CASSLWTSSTDTQYF. The CDR3 DNA sequence: TGTGCCAGCAGTCTATGGACCTCTAGCACAGATACGCAGTATTTT. The gene calls are TRBV27 and TRBJ2-3; D ambiguous. The CDR3 contains 15 residues. Between the trimmed V and J ends, which lost 5 bases and 0 bases, there was a span of 12 bases. In germline, CDR1 is MNHEY, CDR2 SMNVEV (reference sequence).

This chain uses TRBV7-3 with TRBJ2-2, with 7 positions matching TRBD2. After removal of 4 bases from V and 4 bases from J, the junction contained 3 bases not matched to a gene. Germline CDR1 and CDR2: SGHTA and FQGTGA. The CDR3 has 14 residues. The CDR3 DNA reads TGTGCCAGCAGCTCGGGGGGAGTCACCGGGGAGCTGTTTTTT. Residues: CASSSGGVTGELFF.

The rearrangement links TRBV18 to TRBJ1-5; 7 bases are shared with TRBD1. Germline V gene sequence: CDR1 KGHSH, CDR2 LQKENI. There are 15 residues in the CDR3. After removal of 2 bases from V and 5 bases from J, the junction contained 6 bases not matched to a gene. CDR3 amino acids: CASSPEGGSDQPQHF. DNA for the CDR3: TGTGCCAGCTCACCAGAAGGGGGCAGCGATCAGCCCCAGCATTTT.

This clone showed up just once. The rearrangement uses TRBV5-1 and TRBJ2-1, with a weak D call TRBD2 (6 bases). V lost 0 bases to trimming and J lost 7 bases, with 17 bases between them. CDR3 length: 16 amino acids. The germline gives CDR1 SGHRS, CDR2 YFSETQ. CDR3 sequence: CASSLAGSGRANEQFF. CDR3 nucleotide sequence: TGCGCCAGCAGCTTGGCGGGTAGCGGTCGGGCAAATGAGCAGTTCTTC.

This clone was seen only a few times. The chain has TRBV5-8 and TRBJ2-3; 9 bases align to TRBD2. The CDR3 length is 16 residues. Trimming cost V 4 bases and J 3 bases; bases outside gene matches: 9. CDR1 and CDR2 (germline): SGHTS, YDEGEE. The CDR3 region has the DNA TGTGCCAGCAGCCTTTATAGCGGGAGTGTAACAGATACGCAGTATTTT. Its translation is CASSLYSGSVTDTQYF.